This T cell receptor (beta chain) was sequenced in a study of CD8 T cells in Susac syndrome. General study results and limits: The authors acknowledged that their TCR sequencing and HLA analysis involved a relatively small number of individuals.

RNA in amounts of roughly 0.45 to 1 ug was reverse transcribed with random hexamers. Amplification of TCR beta CDR3 spanned 54 Vbeta and 13 Jbeta via immunoSEQ multiplex PCR. TCRdb re-called the immunoSEQ multiplex PCR reads with MiXCR, one entry per CDR3 protein. The repertoire consists of some 150,000 distinct CDR3 sequences, with about 95% occurring once and the leading ten covering 0.15%. On this clonotype: Its antigen is not known.

The multiple sclerosis controls were treatment-naive patients, and their relapsing-remitting disease was stable or active. TEMRA cells were FACS-enriched and CD8+ and CD4+ T cells negatively isolated. The V end was cut by 1 base, the J end by 5 bases, with 8 bases between. The CDR3 covers 13 residues. Germline assignment: CDR1 LGHNT and CDR2 FRNRAP. The sequenced sample was CD8+ T cells from PBMCs. The clonotype comes from a human donor with multiple sclerosis. The V call is TRBV12-5, the J call TRBJ1-1, with unresolved D. CDR3 in DNA: TGTGCTAGTGGTTTGGGGGCCGGGACTGAAGCTTTCTTT. Translated, it gives CASGLGAGTEAFF.